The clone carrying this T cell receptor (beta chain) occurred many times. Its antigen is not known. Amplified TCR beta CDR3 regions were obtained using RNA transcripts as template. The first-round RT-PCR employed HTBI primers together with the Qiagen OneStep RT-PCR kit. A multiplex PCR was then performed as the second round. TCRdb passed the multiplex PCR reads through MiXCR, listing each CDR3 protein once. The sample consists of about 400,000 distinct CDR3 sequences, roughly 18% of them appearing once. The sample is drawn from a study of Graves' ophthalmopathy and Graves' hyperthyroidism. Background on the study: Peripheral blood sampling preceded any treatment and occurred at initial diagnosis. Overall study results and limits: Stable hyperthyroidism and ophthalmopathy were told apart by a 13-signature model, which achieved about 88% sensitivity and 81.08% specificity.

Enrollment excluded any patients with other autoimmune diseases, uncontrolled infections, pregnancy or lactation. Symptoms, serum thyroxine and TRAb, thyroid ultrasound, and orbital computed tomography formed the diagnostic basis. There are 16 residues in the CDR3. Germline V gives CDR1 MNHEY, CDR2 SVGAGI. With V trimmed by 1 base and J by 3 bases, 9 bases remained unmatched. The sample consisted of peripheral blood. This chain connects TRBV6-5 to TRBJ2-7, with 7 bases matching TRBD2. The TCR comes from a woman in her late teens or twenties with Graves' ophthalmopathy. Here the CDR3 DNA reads TGTGCCAGCAGTTACTGGGGGAGCGGGAAACGCTACGAGCAGTACTTC. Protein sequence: CASSYWGSGKRYEQYF.